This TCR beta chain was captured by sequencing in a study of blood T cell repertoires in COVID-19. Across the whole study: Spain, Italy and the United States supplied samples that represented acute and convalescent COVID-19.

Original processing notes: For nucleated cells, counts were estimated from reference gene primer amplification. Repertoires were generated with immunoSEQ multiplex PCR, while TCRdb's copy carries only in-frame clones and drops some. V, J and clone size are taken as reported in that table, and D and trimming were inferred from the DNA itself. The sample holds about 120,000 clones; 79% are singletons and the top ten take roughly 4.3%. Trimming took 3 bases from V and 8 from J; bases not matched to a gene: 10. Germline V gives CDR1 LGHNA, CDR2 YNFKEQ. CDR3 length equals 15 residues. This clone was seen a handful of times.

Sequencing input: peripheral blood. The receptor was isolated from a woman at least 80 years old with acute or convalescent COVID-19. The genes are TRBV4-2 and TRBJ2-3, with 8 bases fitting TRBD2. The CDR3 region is CASSQGGGPSVTQYF. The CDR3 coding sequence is TGTGCCAGCAGCCAGGGCGGGGGGCCTAGCGTTACGCAGTATTTT.